This TCR beta chain originates from a study of cytomegalovirus exposure and HLA in healthy donors. Study in general: Early release data held 85 million to 95 million unique TCRs from HLA-typed donors.

Findings and limits, study-wide: Reports indicate that TCR beta sequences accurately predicted the HLA-A and HLA-B alleles of most subjects. Researchers counted around 180 TCR beta chains as cytomegalovirus-associated.

Worth noting for this clone: Its antigen remains unidentified.

PCR was performed using 60 Vbeta and 13 Jbeta primers. Clones were sequenced by immunoSEQ multiplex PCR, and TCRdb holds only the in-frame ones, with some missing. The sample has about 120,000 clones; approximately 65% are singletons. CDR1 and CDR2 (germline): SGHAT, FQNNGV. There are 14 residues in the CDR3. V was clipped by 5 bases and J by 6 bases; unmatched bases: 3. The sample comprised PBMCs. The clonotype was recovered from a man younger than 35 in good health and CMV-seronegative. V and J are TRBV11-2 and TRBJ1-6; 8 positions match TRBD1. In DNA, the CDR3 is TGTGCCAGCAGCACAACAGGGGGTAATTCACCCCTCCACTTT. Its translation: CASSTTGGNSPLHF.